This TCR beta chain came from a study of OX40 agonist ivuxolimab in advanced cancers. Generated by immunoSEQ multiplex PCR, the TCRdb table keeps only in-frame clones and is missing some. The sample comprises some 73,000 clones, around 87% of which are singletons, and roughly 8% rests with the top ten. In germline, CDR1 is SGDLS, CDR2 YYNGEE. This CDR3 comprises 14 residues. The junction had 1 base not matched to a gene; V was cut back by 3 bases and J by 0 bases. V and J are TRBV9 and TRBJ2-7; 9 nucleotides match TRBD2. This TCR was sampled from an adult with an advanced solid tumor such as melanoma, head and neck, liver or kidney cancer. Sequencing used CD4+ or CD8+ T cells sorted from blood, obtained in a trial of the OX40 agonist ivuxolimab. DNA for the CDR3: TGTGCCAGCAGCGCGCGGGGGGGCTCCTACGAGCAGTACTTC. Translated, it gives CASSARGGSYEQYF.